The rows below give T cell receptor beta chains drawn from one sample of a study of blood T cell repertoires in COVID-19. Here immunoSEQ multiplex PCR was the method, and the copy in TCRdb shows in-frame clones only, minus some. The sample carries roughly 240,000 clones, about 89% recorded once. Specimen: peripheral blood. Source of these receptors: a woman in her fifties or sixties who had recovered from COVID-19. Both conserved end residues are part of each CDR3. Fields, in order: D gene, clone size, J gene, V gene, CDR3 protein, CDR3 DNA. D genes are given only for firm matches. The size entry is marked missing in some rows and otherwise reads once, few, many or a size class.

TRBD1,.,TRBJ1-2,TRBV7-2,CASSPMAGGYYGYTF,TGTGCCAGCAGCCCCATGGCAGGGGGATACTATGGCTACACCTTC
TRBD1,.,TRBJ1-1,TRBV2,CASRGTGGNTEAFF,TGTGCCAGCAGGGGGACAGGGGGGAACACTGAAGCTTTCTTT
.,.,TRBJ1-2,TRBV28,CASSFGGGYGYTF,TGTGCCAGCAGTTTCGGGGGTGGCTATGGCTACACCTTC
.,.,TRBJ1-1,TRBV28,CASSLLPQGKAEAFF,TGTGCCAGCAGTCTACTCCCACAGGGTAAAGCTGAAGCTTTCTTT
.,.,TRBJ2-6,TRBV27,CASSESPGLAQGGANVLTF,TGTGCCAGCAGCGAAAGCCCAGGACTCGCACAAGGGGGGGCCAACGTCCTGACTTTC
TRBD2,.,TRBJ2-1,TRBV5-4,CASSTAGDPPNEQFF,TGTGCCAGCAGCACAGCGGGGGACCCCCCCAATGAGCAGTTCTTC
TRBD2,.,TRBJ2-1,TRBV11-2,CASRWGGNEQFF,TGTGCCAGCAGATGGGGGGGGAACGAGCAGTTCTTC
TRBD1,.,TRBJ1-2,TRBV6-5,CASSHSRDRALYGYTF,TGTGCCAGCAGTCACTCCCGAGACAGGGCCCTCTATGGCTACACCTTC
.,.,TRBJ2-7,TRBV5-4,CASSLEPWKHRTYEQYF,TGTGCCAGCAGCTTGGAGCCGTGGAAACATAGGACTTACGAGCAGTACTTC
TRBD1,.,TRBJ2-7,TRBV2,CASRDRTGGSYEQYF,TGTGCCAGCAGAGATCGGACAGGGGGCTCCTACGAGCAGTACTTC
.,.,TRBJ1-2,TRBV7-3,CASSLSDSLRGYTF,TGTGCCAGCAGCTTATCGGACAGTTTGCGTGGCTACACCTTC
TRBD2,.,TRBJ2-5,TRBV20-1,CSASPTSGGEETQYF,TGCAGTGCTAGTCCGACTAGCGGGGGGGAAGAGACCCAGTACTTC
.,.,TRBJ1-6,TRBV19,CASSMGRTSPLHF,TGTGCCAGTAGTATGGGGCGGACTTCACCCCTCCACTTT
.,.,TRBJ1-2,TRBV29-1,CSVGTASNYGYTF,TGCAGCGTTGGGACAGCCTCTAACTATGGCTACACCTTC
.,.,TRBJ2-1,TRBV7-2,CASSQAGSYNEQFF,TGTGCCAGCAGCCAAGCGGGCTCCTACAATGAGCAGTTCTTC
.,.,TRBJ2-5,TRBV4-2,CASSRETQETQYF,TGTGCCAGCAGCCGCGAAACCCAAGAGACCCAGTACTTC
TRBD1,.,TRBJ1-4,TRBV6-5,CASSYSRTGVEKLFF,TGTGCCAGCAGTTACTCCCGGACAGGGGTTGAAAAACTGTTTTTT
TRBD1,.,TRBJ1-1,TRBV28,CASSGQGAHVTEAFF,TGTGCCAGCAGTGGACAGGGGGCGCATGTCACTGAAGCTTTCTTT
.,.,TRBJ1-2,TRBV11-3,CARDRRFYGYTF,TGTGCCAGGGACCGGAGGTTCTATGGCTACACCTTC
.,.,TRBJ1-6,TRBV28,CASFSSEGSPPLHF,TGTGCCAGCTTCTCCTCGGAGGGTTCTCCACCCCTCCACTTT
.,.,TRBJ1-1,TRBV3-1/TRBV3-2,CASSQPPDGEDTEAFF,TGTGCCAGCAGCCAGCCCCCGGACGGGGAGGACACTGAAGCTTTCTTT
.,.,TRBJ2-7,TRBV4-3,CASSQEGGTGIYEQYF,TGCGCCAGCAGCCAAGAGGGGGGGACAGGTATCTACGAGCAGTACTTC
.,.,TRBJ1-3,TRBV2,CASGVWTRSFGNTIYF,TGTGCCAGCGGCGTTTGGACACGGAGCTTTGGAAACACCATATATTTT
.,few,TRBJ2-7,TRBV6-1,CASSEGQRGYEQYF,TGTGCCAGCAGTGAAGGACAACGAGGGTACGAGCAGTACTTC
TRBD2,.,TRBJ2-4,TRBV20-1,CSATGLVSQYF,TGCAGTGCTACGGGACTAGTCTCCCAGTACTTC
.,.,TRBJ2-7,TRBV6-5,CASSYSGTAPYEQYF,TGTGCCAGCAGTTACTCCGGCACAGCACCCTACGAGCAGTACTTC
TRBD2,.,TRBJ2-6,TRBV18,CASSFPGGSGANVLTF,TGTGCCAGCTCCTTCCCGGGGGGCTCTGGGGCCAACGTCCTGACTTTC
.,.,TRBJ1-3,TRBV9,CASSVAFGPTGNTIYF,TGTGCCAGCAGCGTAGCTTTTGGCCCCACTGGAAACACCATATATTTT
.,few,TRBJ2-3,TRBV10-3,CAISDVLVTTDTQYF,TGTGCCATCAGTGATGTTTTAGTAACCACAGATACGCAGTATTTT
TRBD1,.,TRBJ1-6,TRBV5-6,CASSVDRVSSPLHF,TGTGCCAGCAGCGTGGACAGGGTGAGTTCACCCCTCCACTTT
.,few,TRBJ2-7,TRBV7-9,CASSLGATYEQYF,TGTGCCAGCAGCTTAGGGGCGACCTACGAGCAGTACTTC
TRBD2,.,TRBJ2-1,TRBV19,CASSTLAGSYNEQFF,TGTGCCAGTAGTACCCTAGCGGGGTCCTACAATGAGCAGTTCTTC
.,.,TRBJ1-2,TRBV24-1,CATAAQGRGYTF,TGTGCCACAGCCGCACAGGGACGTGGCTACACCTTC
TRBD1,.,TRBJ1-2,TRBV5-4,CASSSHGQGSGYTF,TGTGCCAGCAGCTCCCACGGACAGGGAAGTGGCTACACCTTC
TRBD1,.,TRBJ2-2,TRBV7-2,CASRRSRGQSTGELFF,TGTGCCAGCAGACGCTCCAGGGGACAGAGCACCGGGGAGCTGTTTTTT
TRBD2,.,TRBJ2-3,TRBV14,CASSLRGVGTDTQYF,TGTGCCAGCAGCCTCCGGGGGGTTGGCACAGATACGCAGTATTTT
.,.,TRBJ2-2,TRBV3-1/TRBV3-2,CASGLLNGELFF,TGTGCCAGCGGACTCCTGAACGGGGAGCTGTTTTTT
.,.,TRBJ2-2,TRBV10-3,CAIRYRDANTGELFF,TGTGCCATCAGGTACAGGGATGCGAACACCGGGGAGCTGTTTTTT
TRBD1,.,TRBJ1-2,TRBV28,CASIGGTGGKGGYTF,TGTGCCAGCATAGGGGGGACAGGGGGCAAAGGTGGCTACACCTTC
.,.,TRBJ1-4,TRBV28,CASSLDPRGGEKLFF,TGTGCCAGCAGTCTTGACCCGAGGGGGGGGGAAAAACTGTTTTTT
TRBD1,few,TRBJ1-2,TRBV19,CASSIQRTGGAWKEANYGYTF,TGTGCCAGTAGTATCCAACGGACAGGGGGCGCGTGGAAAGAGGCTAACTATGGCTACACCTTC